This T cell receptor beta chain is from a study of OX40 agonist ivuxolimab in advanced cancers. The method was immunoSEQ multiplex PCR; TCRdb's version includes in-frame clones alone and lacks a portion of them. The sample carries some 97,000 clones, roughly 89% recorded once. The length of the CDR3 is 14 residues. The V end was cut by 2 bases, the J end by 0 bases, with 8 bases between. Germline V lookup: CDR1 GTSNPN, CDR2 SVGIG (reference sequence). The source material was CD4+ or CD8+ T cells sorted from blood, sampled in a trial of the OX40 agonist ivuxolimab. This sequence was found in an adult with an advanced solid tumor such as melanoma, head and neck, liver or kidney cancer. V and J are TRBV30 and TRBJ1-5; a possible D gene is TRBD1 (6 bases). CDR3 in amino acids: CAWSWDISNQPQHF. The CDR3 DNA sequence: TGTGCCTGGAGTTGGGACATTAGCAATCAGCCCCAGCATTTT.